This T cell receptor (beta chain) was sequenced in a study of OX40 agonist ivuxolimab in advanced cancers. Using immunoSEQ multiplex PCR, the repertoire was profiled, and TCRdb retains in-frame clones only, with some absent. Among roughly 43,000 clones, about 88% were seen once, and the ten largest hold approximately 12%. In regard to this clone: The antigen is unknown.

The J segment lost 6 bases and the V segment lost 9 bases, leaving 2 bases of the junction unmatched. CDR1 is MDHEN and CDR2 is SYDVKM in the germline V gene. There are 12 residues in the CDR3. Whole-study results and caveats: On average, CD8+ T cells had more expanded clones than CD4+.

Specimen: CD4+ or CD8+ T cells sorted from blood, collected in a trial of the OX40 agonist ivuxolimab. The rearrangement joins TRBV28 to TRBJ1-5; TRBD1 matches 10 bases. The TCR comes from an adult with an advanced solid tumor such as melanoma, head and neck, liver or kidney cancer. CDR3 sequence: CARGQGGQPQHF. CDR3 in DNA: TGTGCCAGAGGACAGGGGGGTCAGCCCCAGCATTTT.